The entry below gives a single T cell receptor (beta chain) sequence along with its context. An end of the junction differs from the germline gene, which may be a read error. Each of the donors had approximately 10 milliliters of peripheral blood drawn into EDTA-treated Vacutainer tubes. Per-sample yields of isolated PBMCs were at least 6.5 million. The CDR3 has 15 residues. Per the germline V gene, CDR1 is MGHRA and CDR2 is YSYEKL. Next came a second PCR, run for roughly 6 to 11 cycles, which used a sample-barcoded 5' primer along with a J-beta primer mix. Each CDR3 protein gets one entry after TCRdb re-called the 5' RACE reads with MiXCR. In the table there are under 850,000 distinct CDR3 sequences, 36% of which are singletons. The sample originates from a study of blood T cells in healthy people across ages.

The sample was blood. The TCR originated in a young man in good health. This chain uses TRBV4-1 with TRBJ2-5; 10 positions match TRBD2. The CDR3 loop is CASSPAGGISEAQYF. The CDR3 DNA reads TGCGCCAGCAGCCCAGCGGGGGGGATTTCAGAGGCCCAGTACTTC.